Listed here are 29 T cell receptor beta chains from one sample, sequenced in a study of blood T cell repertoires in COVID-19. Sequenced by immunoSEQ multiplex PCR; TCRdb stores in-frame clones only, minus some. This sample has around 200,000 clones, with approximately 80% found just once. Sequencing was performed on peripheral blood. These receptors all stem from a human donor in a cohort sampled during active COVID-19.

The gene calls are TRBV6-1 and TRBJ1-2; D gene unclear. The CDR3 consists of 11 residues. V gave up 1 base and J gave up 7 bases, with 4 bases separating them. Germline assignment: CDR1 MNHNS and CDR2 SASEGT. CDR3 sequence: CASSEVGGYTF. Written as DNA, the CDR3 is TGTGCCAGCAGTGAAGTCGGTGGCTACACCTTC.

The chain carries TRBV19 and TRBJ2-7; 9 bases line up with TRBD2. With 4 bases clipped from V and 2 bases from J, the junction kept 6 bases outside the gene matches. The CDR3 loop spans 15 amino acids. In germline, CDR1 is LNHDA, CDR2 SQIVND (reference sequence). The DNA for the CDR3 is TGTGCCAGTAGTACCGCTAGCGGGGCGACCTACGAGCAGTACTTC. Translated, it gives CASSTASGATYEQYF.

This clone was observed once. V and J are TRBV5-4 and TRBJ2-7, with D perhaps matching TRBD1 (6 bases). V gave up 1 base and J gave up 4 bases, with 9 bases separating them. Germline assignment: CDR1 SGHNT and CDR2 YYREEE (reference sequence). The CDR3 has 13 amino acids. CDR3 sequence: CASSLTGLYEQYF. The DNA of the CDR3 is TGTGCCAGCAGCTTGACAGGGCTGTACGAGCAGTACTTC.

This clone was counted a single time. V is TRBV4-1 and J is TRBJ2-5; 10 bases are a match to TRBD2. The germline gives CDR1 MGHRA, CDR2 YSYEKL. Trimming took 0 bases from V and 5 from J; bases not matched to a gene: 12. The CDR3 is 18 residues long. In DNA form, the CDR3 reads TGCGCCAGCAGCCAAGAGGAAGGGAGTAGCGGGGGGACGGAGACCCAGTACTTC. The encoded protein is CASSQEEGSSGGTETQYF.

This clone was observed once. Here the CDR3 reads CASSYRGPFFYEQYF. The CDR3 DNA follows: TGTGCCAGCAGTTACAGGGGGCCTTTTTTCTACGAGCAGTACTTC. V is TRBV6-2 or TRBV6-3 and J is TRBJ2-7; 7 positions match TRBD1. This CDR3 has 15 residues. Germline CDR1 MNHEY, CDR2 SVGEGT. The junction had 7 bases not matched to a gene; V was cut back by 2 bases and J by 3 bases.

V and J are TRBV14 and TRBJ1-1; 8 bases fit TRBD1. Germline V gives CDR1 SGHDN, CDR2 FVKESK. With 6 bases clipped from V and 12 bases from J, the junction kept 12 bases outside the gene matches. This CDR3 region has 13 residues. The CDR3, as DNA: TGTGCCAGCAGTCTCTCCGGGACAGGTAATCCTTTCTTT. This encodes CASSLSGTGNPFF.

The chain combines TRBV5-4 with TRBJ1-2, with D maybe TRBD1 (6 bases). Germline V gene sequence: CDR1 SGHNT, CDR2 YYREEE (reference sequence). This CDR3 comprises 12 residues. V lost 3 bases to trimming and J lost 8 bases, with 11 bases between them. The CDR3: CASSSGQYGYTF. CDR3 DNA sequence: TGTGCCAGCAGCTCAGGACAGTACGGCTACACCTTC. The full variable domain, its missing parts supplied by reference TRBV5-4 and TRBJ1-2, is ETGVTQSPTHLIKTRGQQVTLRCSSQSGHNTVSWYQQALGQGPQFIFQYYREEENGRGNFPPRFSGLQFPNYSSELNVNALELDDSALYLCASSSGQYGYTFGSGTRLTVV.

J is TRBJ1-2 and V is TRBV5-1; D is undetermined. CDR1 and CDR2 from the germline V gene are SGHRS and YFSETQ. The CDR3 contains 13 residues. V was clipped by 1 base and J by 8 bases, with 12 bases between them. The CDR3 loop is CASSLSSVEGYTF. The DNA for the CDR3 is TGCGCCAGCAGCTTGAGCTCGGTAGAGGGCTACACCTTC.

The J gene is TRBJ2-7, the V gene TRBV4-1; 7 nucleotides line up with TRBD2. The CDR3 sequence is 16 residues long. V was pared by 0 bases and J by 2 bases, with 7 bases of the junction left unmatched. The germline V gene encodes CDR1 MGHRA and CDR2 YSYEKL. This CDR3 reads CASSQEESGAAYEQYF. CDR3 bases: TGCGCCAGCAGCCAAGAGGAAAGCGGGGCGGCCTACGAGCAGTACTTC.

The J gene is TRBJ2-1, the V gene TRBV5-6, with 9 bases lining up with TRBD2. V was clipped by 3 bases and J by 13 bases; unmatched bases: 8. Germline loops: CDR1 SGHDT, CDR2 YYEEEE. The CDR3 length is 13 residues. The CDR3 coding sequence is TGTGCCAGCAGCTCGGCGGGGGGGGACAGACAGTTCTTC. Translating it yields CASSSAGGDRQFF.

The table lists this clone with a few counts. The chain has TRBV7-9 and TRBJ2-3; 9 bases fit TRBD2. V lost 8 bases to trimming and J lost 3 bases; unmatched junction nucleotides: 6. The CDR3 has 14 residues. Germline lookup yields CDR1 SEHNR and CDR2 FQNEAQ (reference sequence). The CDR3 loop reads CASWKGLATDTQYF. The CDR3 nucleotides are TGTGCCAGCTGGAAGGGACTAGCAACAGATACGCAGTATTTT.

The chain combines TRBV5-4 with TRBJ1-1; TRBD1 matches at 11 bases. Germline CDR1 SGHNT, CDR2 YYREEE (reference sequence). CDR3 length: 14 amino acids. V lost 5 bases to trimming and J lost 7 bases; unmatched junction nucleotides: 7. DNA of the CDR3: TGTGCCAGCAGTGTACCGGGACAGGGGGTTGAAGCTTTCTTT. It translates to CASSVPGQGVEAFF.

V and J are TRBV5-5 and TRBJ2-1; 12 bases align to TRBD2. Trimming removed 0 bases from V and 11 bases from J; junction bases left unmatched: 18. The CDR3 is 19 amino acids. Germline V gene data show CDR1 as SGHKS and CDR2 as YYEKEE (reference sequence). This CDR3 is CASSLGRPLLAGGQTQQFF. CDR3 in DNA: TGTGCCAGCAGCTTGGGGAGGCCCCTACTAGCGGGGGGCCAGACTCAGCAGTTCTTC.

The chain is built from TRBV12-5 and TRBJ2-1; TRBD1 agrees at 9 bases. CDR1 LGHNT and CDR2 FRNRAP come from the germline V gene. The V gene end was trimmed by 0 bases and the J gene end by 4 bases; junction bases not matched to a gene: 7. The CDR3 totals 17 residues. CDR3 nucleotide sequence: TGTGCTAGTGGTTTGGTTGGCGGGACAGGGACTTACAATGAGCAGTTCTTC. It specifies CASGLVGGTGTYNEQFF.

V and J are TRBV13 and TRBJ2-7; 12 positions match TRBD2. J was trimmed by 3 bases and V by 5 bases; bases with no gene match: 8. Germline loops: CDR1 PRHDT, CDR2 FYEKMQ (reference sequence). The CDR3 contains 16 residues. This CDR3 reads CASSAPLAGGIYEQYF. The DNA for the CDR3 is TGTGCCAGCAGCGCGCCGCTAGCGGGGGGGATCTACGAGCAGTACTTC. The whole variable domain, remainder taken from reference TRBV13 and TRBJ2-7, is AAGVIQSPRHLIKEKRETATLKCYPIPRHDTVYWYQQGPGQDPQFLISFYEKMQSDKGSIPDRFSAQQFSDYHSELNMSSLELGDSALYFCASSAPLAGGIYEQYFGPGTRLTVT.

The J gene is TRBJ2-3, the V gene TRBV2, with D perhaps TRBD2 (5 bases). The CDR3 contains 14 residues. The germline V gene encodes CDR1 SNHLY and CDR2 FYNNEI. V gave up 0 bases and J gave up 7 bases, with 11 bases separating them. The CDR3 protein is CASSEARVAYTQYF. The CDR3 DNA reads TGTGCCAGCAGTGAAGCGCGGGTAGCTTATACGCAGTATTTT.

As DNA, the CDR3 is TGTGCCACCAGTGACCCCTCCCGACAGTACCAAGAGACCCAGTACTTC. It specifies CATSDPSRQYQETQYF. The chain is built from TRBV24-1 and TRBJ2-5, with D possibly TRBD1 on 5 matching bases. The CDR3 is made up of 16 amino acids. V lost 4 bases to trimming and J lost 0 bases, with 14 bases between them. Germline V gene lookup returns CDR1 KGHDR and CDR2 SFDVKD.

The V call is TRBV7-8, the J call TRBJ1-2; TRBD1 is a possible D gene (5 bases). Per the germline V gene, CDR1 is SGHVS and CDR2 is FQNEAQ. This CDR3 spans 15 amino acids. V shed 1 base and J shed 4 bases, with 13 bases lying between them. The CDR3 loop is CASSLVAGSGYGYTF. The CDR3 DNA sequence: TGTGCCAGCAGCTTAGTCGCAGGGTCAGGCTATGGCTACACCTTC.

The chain links TRBV6-2 or TRBV6-3 to TRBJ2-2, with 8 bases identical to TRBD1. Trimming removed 2 bases from V and 5 bases from J; junction bases left unmatched: 4. Germline CDR1 is MNHEY and CDR2 is SVGEGT. CDR3 length: 15 amino acids. In DNA form, the CDR3 reads TGTGCCAGCAGTTACGGGGGGACAGGAACCGGGGAGCTGTTTTTT. Amino acids: CASSYGGTGTGELFF.

The chain links TRBV7-8 to TRBJ2-5, with 7 bases that match TRBD2. Germline CDR1 SGHVS, CDR2 FQNEAQ. The CDR3 consists of 17 residues. The J segment lost 4 bases and the V segment lost 3 bases, leaving 14 bases of the junction unmatched. CDR3 loop: CASSFAALAASGETQYF. The CDR3 nucleotides are TGTGCCAGCAGCTTTGCGGCTCTAGCGGCCAGCGGAGAGACCCAGTACTTC.

The V and J genes are TRBV5-4 and TRBJ1-4; TRBD1 might be the D (6 bases). This CDR3 spans 16 amino acids. Trimming left V 4 bases short and J 7 bases short, with 20 bases between. From germline, CDR1 is SGHNT and CDR2 YYREEE (reference sequence). This chain's CDR3 is CASSPGGARGTEKLFF. For the CDR3, the DNA is TGTGCCAGCAGCCCCGGTGGCGCGAGGGGGACTGAAAAACTGTTTTTT.

The gene calls are TRBV5-8 and TRBJ2-2; a possible D gene is TRBD1 (6 bases). Germline V lookup: CDR1 SGHTS, CDR2 YDEGEE. The CDR3 has 14 residues. Trimming cost V 1 base and J 4 bases, with 8 bases left between them. Written as DNA, the CDR3 is TGTGCCAGCAGCTTGACAGGGCCCACCGGGGAGCTGTTTTTT. Its translation is CASSLTGPTGELFF.

The chain carries TRBV13 and TRBJ2-3; D is possibly TRBD2 (7 bases). Looked up from germline, CDR1 is PRHDT and CDR2 is FYEKMQ (reference sequence). The CDR3 length is 18 residues. The V gene lost 5 bases and the J gene lost 2 bases, with 23 bases spanning the gap. The CDR3: CASSPRGGGGVITDTQYF. For the CDR3, the DNA is TGTGCCAGCAGCCCCCGCGGGGGAGGGGGGGTTATCACAGATACGCAGTATTTT.

Points on this clone: Within the sample, other DNA sequences also encode this same CDR3. For the CDR3, the DNA is TGTGCCAGCAGTGAGGACAGAAACTCCTACGAGCAGTACTTC. As protein: CASSEDRNSYEQYF. This sequence joins TRBV6-1 and TRBJ2-7; tentatively, D is TRBD1 (6 bases). This CDR3 has 14 residues. The V gene lost 3 bases and the J gene lost 0 bases, with 9 bases spanning the gap. Germline V gives CDR1 MNHNS, CDR2 SASEGT.

The gene calls are TRBV10-3 and TRBJ1-2, with 9 nucleotides matching TRBD1. CDR1 and CDR2 (germline): ENHRY, SYGVKD. This CDR3 contains 17 residues. With 5 bases clipped from V and 7 bases from J, the junction kept 17 bases outside the gene matches. In nucleotides, the CDR3 is TGTGCCATCAGTAGAGACAGGGGGGCCCGGTCCAGTGGTGGCTACACCTTC. This sequence encodes CAISRDRGARSSGGYTF.

The V call is TRBV6-6, the J call TRBJ1-6; TRBD1 is a possible D gene (5 bases). CDR3 length equals 15 residues. Per the germline V gene, CDR1 is MNHNY and CDR2 is SVGAGI (reference sequence). The ends were cut back, 0 bases at V and 6 bases at J, with 9 bases in the middle. The CDR3 here is CASSYSIRVNSPLHF. In nucleotides, the CDR3 is TGTGCCAGCAGTTACTCGATCAGGGTTAATTCACCCCTCCACTTT.

The V and J genes are TRBV3-1 (or the pseudogene TRBV3-2) and TRBJ1-2; perhaps TRBD1 as D (6 bases). Trimming shortened V by 2 bases and J by 0 bases, and 19 bases separated the two germline ends. CDR1 is LGHDT, CDR2 YNNKEL, per germline (reference sequence). The CDR3 length is 18 residues. CDR3 DNA sequence: TGTGCCAGCAGCCAAAATCCCTACGGGACACGAGCTAACTATGGCTACACCTTC. Translated: CASSQNPYGTRANYGYTF.

The CDR3 DNA reads as TGTGCCAGCAGCCGGACCTACCGGGGGACCGGGGAGCTGTTTTTT. Amino acids: CASSRTYRGTGELFF. The chain combines TRBV11-2 with TRBJ2-2, with D possibly matching TRBD2 (6 bases). Trimming left V 5 bases short and J 5 bases short, with 15 bases between. The CDR3 has 15 amino acids. Per germline, CDR1 SGHAT and CDR2 FQNNGV.

This chain links TRBV7-8 with TRBJ2-2, with 8 bases that match TRBD1. Germline V gene lookup returns CDR1 SGHVS and CDR2 FQNEAQ. The junction had 13 bases not matched to a gene; V was cut back by 7 bases and J by 3 bases. The CDR3 is 17 residues long. CDR3 sequence (DNA): TGTGCCAGCAATCCGGACAGGGTCATTGTTGACACCGGGGAGCTGTTTTTT. It is translated as CASNPDRVIVDTGELFF.